This note documents a single T cell receptor beta chain sequence. The antigen is undetermined. This record belongs to a study of cytomegalovirus exposure and HLA in healthy donors. Study observations and caveats: The majority of TCR sequences were rare, yet some public TCRs appeared in many donors.

Germline V gene data show CDR1 as SGHRS and CDR2 as YFSETQ. The V segment lost 5 bases and the J segment 4 bases; nucleotides outside the gene matches: 5. The CDR3 extends over 13 amino acids. Some clones are missing from TCRdb's copy, which holds only in-frame ones; the method was immunoSEQ multiplex PCR. The table lists around 150,000 clones, approximately 82% of them singletons. The J gene is TRBJ1-2, the V gene TRBV5-1, with 7 bases matching TRBD1. The sample consisted of PBMCs. The receptor comes from a man aged 25-40 years in good health and CMV-seropositive. This CDR3 is CASRQGLSYGYTF. CDR3 nucleotides: TGCGCCAGCAGACAGGGGTTAAGCTATGGCTACACCTTC. The variable domain in full, with the rest retrieved from reference TRBV5-1 and TRBJ1-2, is KAGVTQTPRYLIKTRGQQVTLSCSPISGHRSVSWYQQTPGQGLQFLFEYFSETQRNKGNFPGRFSGRQFSNSRSEMNVSTLELGDSALYLCASRQGLSYGYTFGSGTRLTVV.